Following are 31 T cell receptor beta chains from one sample sequenced in a study of beta chain features in type 1 diabetes. Sequenced material consisted of expressed TCRB transcripts (all of the isolated RNA was reverse transcribed). Some clones are missing from TCRdb's copy, which holds only in-frame ones; the method was immunoSEQ multiplex PCR. The data show 450,000 or so clones, with around 10% seen just once and 0.04% to 0.05% held by the top ten. The sample comprised naive CD4+ T cells from blood. These receptors all come from a young woman in good health.

The J gene is TRBJ2-2, the V gene TRBV7-3, with D unclear. The CDR3 is 13 amino acids. Trimming stripped 3 bases from V and 4 bases from J, with 6 bases between. The germline gives CDR1 SGHTA, CDR2 FQGTGA. CDR3 sequence (DNA): TGTGCCAGCAGCTTTATCAGCACCGGGGAGCTGTTTTTT. As protein: CASSFISTGELFF. The complete variable domain, with remaining parts taken from reference TRBV7-3 and TRBJ2-2, reads GAGVSQTPSNKVTEKGKYVELRCDPISGHTALYWYRQSLGQGPEFLIYFQGTGAADDSGLPNDRFFAVRPEGSVSTLKIQRTERGDSAVYLCASSFISTGELFFGEGSRLTVL.

The chain couples TRBV30 to TRBJ1-3; no clear D gene. This CDR3 comprises 15 residues. CDR1 is GTSNPN, CDR2 SVGIG, per germline (reference sequence). The germline V and J ends were trimmed by 2 bases and 0 bases, with 11 bases remaining between them. CDR3 in amino acids: CAWSLVVGSGNTIYF. The CDR3, as DNA: TGTGCCTGGAGTCTGGTAGTCGGCTCTGGAAACACCATATATTTT.

The rearrangement links TRBV25-1 to TRBJ2-2; D uncertain. The ends were cut back, 5 bases at V and 4 bases at J, with 11 bases in the middle. CDR1 and CDR2 from the germline V gene are MGHDK and SYGVNS. This CDR3 spans 14 amino acids. CDR3 protein: CASSNWESTGELFF. Here the CDR3 DNA reads TGTGCCAGCAGTAACTGGGAAAGCACCGGGGAGCTGTTTTTT.

This clone appeared a few times. The V call is TRBV9, the J call TRBJ2-3, with D perhaps matching TRBD2 (7 bases). The V end was cut by 0 bases, the J end by 2 bases, with 13 bases between. This CDR3 is 16 amino acids long. Germline lookup yields CDR1 SGDLS and CDR2 YYNGEE. The CDR3 reads CASSVATAGATDTQYF. CDR3 bases: TGTGCCAGCAGCGTAGCTACGGCGGGGGCCACAGATACGCAGTATTTT.

This clone was counted a few times. The chain employs TRBV23-1 and TRBJ2-7; no clear D gene. TRBV23-1 is classed as an ORF, of uncertain function. The CDR3 loop spans 16 amino acids. V was cut by 0 bases and J by 1 base, with 13 bases left in between. This CDR3 is CASSQSRPQLSYEQYV. The CDR3 DNA sequence: TGCGCCAGCAGTCAATCAAGGCCCCAATTATCCTACGAGCAGTACGTC.

The chain is built from TRBV6-5 and TRBJ1-2; D is unclear. The V and J ends lost 2 bases and 8 bases respectively, with 12 bases between them. The CDR3 runs to 13 residues. In germline, CDR1 is MNHEY, CDR2 SVGAGI. CDR3 nucleotide sequence: TGTGCCAGCAGTTACGTGTTAAGGTCGGGCTACACCTTC. It yields the protein CASSYVLRSGYTF.

The CDR3 sequence: CASSRTRDRSYGYTF. CDR3 DNA: TGTGCCAGCAGCCGGACGAGGGACAGATCATATGGCTACACCTTC. The chain employs TRBV14 and TRBJ1-2, with 7 bases matching TRBD1. The CDR3 covers 15 residues. J was trimmed by 5 bases and V by 4 bases; bases with no gene match: 10. CDR1 SGHDN and CDR2 FVKESK come from the germline V gene. Full variable domain (remainder filled in from reference TRBV14 and TRBJ1-2): EAGVTQFPSHSVIEKGQTVTLRCDPISGHDNLYWYRRVMGKEIKFLLHFVKESKQDESGMPNNRFLAERTGGTYSTLKVQPAELEDSGVYFCASSRTRDRSYGYTFGSGTRLTVV.

Only a few counts were recorded for this clone. The CDR3, as DNA: TGTGCCAGCAGCTTAGGGAGCGGAACCTACAATGAGCAGTTCTTC. Translation gives CASSLGSGTYNEQFF. The J gene is TRBJ2-1, the V gene TRBV7-2, with TRBD2 as a possible D gene (5 bases). Germline V CDR1 and CDR2: SGHTA, FQGNSA. V was shortened by 1 base and J by 2 bases, with 9 bases between the two germline ends. CDR3 length: 15 amino acids.

The chain joins TRBV9 to TRBJ2-6; TRBD1 matches at 7 bases. The CDR3 consists of 16 residues. Germline V gene data show CDR1 as SGDLS and CDR2 as YYNGEE. With 3 bases clipped from V and 2 bases from J, the junction kept 5 bases outside the gene matches. The CDR3 coding sequence is TGTGCCAGCAGCGGAAGCGACAGGGCTGGGGCCAACGTCCTGACTTTC. Protein: CASSGSDRAGANVLTF.

In the case of this clone: At the DNA level, this CDR3 is encoded by other sequences in the same sample as well. V gene TRBV7-3 combines with J gene TRBJ2-2; no clear D. V dropped 0 bases and J dropped 1 base, with 6 bases sitting between them. Germline assignment: CDR1 SGHTA and CDR2 FQGTGA. The CDR3 length is 15 residues. The CDR3 loop is CASSLTSLNTGELFF. CDR3 bases: TGTGCCAGCAGCTTAACCAGCCTGAACACCGGGGAGCTGTTTTTT.

This clone has more than one count but fewer than ten. The genes are TRBV29-1 and TRBJ2-5; perhaps TRBD1 as D (5 bases). The CDR3 is 13 amino acids. The germline V and J ends were trimmed by 5 bases and 4 bases, with 14 bases remaining between them. Looked up from germline, CDR1 is SQVTM and CDR2 is ANQGSEA. CDR3 loop: CSVYRGLGETQYF. Here the CDR3 DNA reads TGCAGCGTTTATAGGGGATTGGGAGAGACCCAGTACTTC.

In its sample, this clone was seen a few times. V and J are TRBV7-3 and TRBJ2-1; D remains ambiguous. CDR1 and CDR2 (germline): SGHTA, FQGTGA. The V end was cut by 5 bases, the J end by 0 bases, with 11 bases between. The CDR3 covers 15 residues. The CDR3 reads CASSQLWGSYNEQFF. The CDR3 DNA reads as TGTGCCAGCAGCCAACTGTGGGGCTCCTACAATGAGCAGTTCTTC. The entire variable domain, with the rest obtained from reference TRBV7-3 and TRBJ2-1, is as follows: GAGVSQTPSNKVTEKGKYVELRCDPISGHTALYWYRQSLGQGPEFLIYFQGTGAADDSGLPNDRFFAVRPEGSVSTLKIQRTERGDSAVYLCASSQLWGSYNEQFFGPGTRLTVL.

V is TRBV7-8 and J is TRBJ2-3; perhaps TRBD2 as D (5 bases). CDR3 size: 13 residues. Germline values: CDR1 SGHVS, CDR2 FQNEAQ. Trimming removed 6 bases from V and 3 bases from J, with 10 bases in between. The CDR3 here is CASRPRGTDTQYF. The CDR3 bases are TGTGCCAGCAGACCTCGCGGGACAGATACGCAGTATTTT.

This clone was counted a few times. The V call is TRBV5-1, the J call TRBJ1-2; maybe TRBD1 (6 bases). This CDR3 region has 14 residues. The V end was cut by 4 bases, the J end by 0 bases, with 10 bases between. Germline loops: CDR1 SGHRS, CDR2 YFSETQ. CDR3 nucleotides: TGCGCCAGCAGCCTGGACAGTCCTAACTATGGCTACACCTTC. Amino acid sequence: CASSLDSPNYGYTF.

This clone showed up many times. This chain uses TRBV29-1 with TRBJ2-1; no clear D gene. The CDR3 extends over 11 amino acids. The V and J ends lost 3 bases and 9 bases respectively, with 9 bases between them. Germline-derived CDR1 and CDR2 are SQVTM and ANQGSEA. For the CDR3, the DNA is TGCAGCGTTGATCCGGCCGGTGAGCAGTTCTTC. This encodes CSVDPAGEQFF.

CDR3 nucleotide sequence: TGTGCCAGCTCACCACCGATGACAGAGAGCTCCTACGAGCAGTACTTC. This sequence encodes CASSPPMTESSYEQYF. The J gene is TRBJ2-7, the V gene TRBV18; TRBD1 is a possible D gene (5 bases). The CDR3 totals 16 residues. Trimming removed 0 bases from V and 0 bases from J, with 12 bases in between. Germline loops: CDR1 KGHSH, CDR2 LQKENI. Full variable domain (outside the CDR3, taken from reference TRBV18 and TRBJ2-7): NAGVMQNPRHLVRRRGQEARLRCSPMKGHSHVYWYRQLPEEGLKFMVYLQKENIIDESGMPKERFSAEFPKEGPSILRIQQVVRGDSAAYFCASSPPMTESSYEQYFGPGTRLTVT.

This clone was recorded a few times. V is TRBV21-1 and J is TRBJ2-7. TRBV21-1 counts as a pseudogene. CDR3 length: 14 residues. CDR3 amino acids: CASSSRALAYEQYV. CDR3 in DNA: TGTGCCAGCAGCAGTCGGGCGTTGGCCTACGAGCAGTACGTC.

J is TRBJ2-7 and V is TRBV7-8; 7 nucleotides line up with TRBD1. J lost 5 bases, V lost 8 bases, and 0 bases had no gene match. The length of the CDR3 is 10 residues. Germline assignment: CDR1 SGHVS and CDR2 FQNEAQ. The CDR3 loop reads CASGQDEQYF. As DNA, the CDR3 is TGTGCCAGCGGACAGGACGAGCAGTACTTC.

This clone came up a few times. CDR3 sequence (DNA): TGTGCCTGGAGTGTAAGGGGGCGCCCCCTGTCCCAAGAGACCCAGTACTTC. Its protein is CAWSVRGRPLSQETQYF. The chain joins TRBV30 to TRBJ2-5; the match to TRBD1 covers 7 bases. The germline gives CDR1 GTSNPN, CDR2 SVGIG (reference sequence). The CDR3 is 17 amino acids. Trimming cost V 0 bases and J 1 base; bases outside gene matches: 11.

This clone was detected a few times. V usage is TRBV7-9 and J usage is TRBJ1-1; D gene uncertain. Germline CDR1 and CDR2: SEHNR and FQNEAQ (reference sequence). The CDR3 loop spans 15 amino acids. Trimming took 2 bases from V and 1 from J, leaving 11 bases between them. DNA of the CDR3: TGTGCCAGCAGCTTAAAGGGAAATACGAACACTGAAGCTTTCTTT. Residues: CASSLKGNTNTEAFF.

This clone was counted only a few times. This rearrangement joins TRBV5-4 to TRBJ2-3, with 10 positions matching TRBD2. The CDR3 contains 16 residues. Germline V CDR1 and CDR2: SGHNT, YYREEE (reference sequence). The V segment lost 4 bases and the J segment 6 bases; nucleotides outside the gene matches: 11. For the CDR3, the DNA is TGTGCCAGCAGCCCAAGGGTAGCGGGGGGCGCCGATACGCAGTATTTT. Its protein is CASSPRVAGGADTQYF. Using reference TRBV5-4 and TRBJ2-3 for the parts outside the CDR3, the full variable domain is ETGVTQSPTHLIKTRGQQVTLRCSSQSGHNTVSWYQQALGQGPQFIFQYYREEENGRGNFPPRFSGLQFPNYSSELNVNALELDDSALYLCASSPRVAGGADTQYFGPGTRLTVL.

The chain uses TRBV4-2 and TRBJ2-1; D may match TRBD1 or TRBD2 (5 bases each). Germline CDR1 and CDR2: LGHNA and YNFKEQ. The V end lost 0 bases, the J end lost 10 bases, and 16 bases lay between the germline ends. The CDR3 extends over 15 amino acids. This chain's CDR3 is CASSQDEVWGNEQFF. The CDR3 coding sequence is TGTGCCAGCAGCCAAGATGAGGTGTGGGGGAACGAGCAGTTCTTC.

V is TRBV7-2 and J is TRBJ2-5; weak D call: TRBD2 (6 bases). CDR1 and CDR2 (germline): SGHTA, FQGNSA. Trimming removed 5 bases from V and 12 bases from J, with 13 bases in between. The length of the CDR3 is 11 residues. Here the CDR3 reads CASSPGSAKYF. CDR3 DNA sequence: TGTGCCAGCAGCCCCGGGAGTGCCAAGTACTTC.

The chain recombines TRBV29-1 with TRBJ1-4, with D perhaps TRBD1 (5 bases). The CDR3 covers 13 residues. The V end lost 7 bases, the J end lost 6 bases, and 15 bases lay between the germline ends. Germline V CDR1 and CDR2: SQVTM, ANQGSEA. CDR3 sequence: CSAVGQEYEKLFF. The CDR3 DNA sequence: TGCAGCGCCGTGGGGCAGGAGTATGAAAAACTGTTTTTT.

This clone was recorded a few times. The chain carries TRBV12-5 and TRBJ2-1; D uncertain. From germline, CDR1 is LGHNT and CDR2 FRNRAP. This CDR3 comprises 15 residues. V was cut by 4 bases and J by 0 bases, with 10 bases left in between. As DNA, the CDR3 is TGTGCTAGTGGTTGGGGAAGTAGCTCCTACAATGAGCAGTTCTTC. It codes for CASGWGSSSYNEQFF.

The V call is TRBV18, the J call TRBJ2-7; 12 positions agree with TRBD2. The junction had 3 bases not matched to a gene; V was cut back by 6 bases and J by 0 bases. CDR1 is KGHSH and CDR2 is LQKENI in the germline V gene. This CDR3 is built from 15 residues. CDR3 nucleotide sequence: TGTGCCAGCTCCGGACTAGCGGGATTCTCCTACGAGCAGTACTTC. Translation gives CASSGLAGFSYEQYF.

The chain is built from TRBV7-2 and TRBJ2-3, with 7 bases that match TRBD2. V shed 8 bases and J 3 bases; nucleotides not matched to a gene: 2. This CDR3 region has 12 residues. In germline, CDR1 is SGHTA, CDR2 FQGNSA. The CDR3: CASAAGTDTQYF. CDR3 DNA: TGTGCCAGCGCAGCGGGAACAGATACGCAGTATTTT.

This clone occurred a few times. The V gene is TRBV5-4, the J gene TRBJ2-2; D possibly corresponds to TRBD1 (5 bases). Germline lookup yields CDR1 SGHNT and CDR2 YYREEE (reference sequence). This CDR3 contains 17 residues. V lost 0 bases to trimming and J lost 4 bases, with 16 bases between them. The CDR3 region is CASSLATQGFRTGELFF. The CDR3 region has the DNA TGTGCCAGCAGCTTGGCAACGCAGGGTTTCCGCACCGGGGAGCTGTTTTTT.

This chain uses TRBV7-2 with TRBJ1-2, with TRBD1 as a possible D gene (6 bases). Germline V gives CDR1 SGHTA, CDR2 FQGNSA. V lost 3 bases, J lost 3 bases, and 8 bases lay in between. The CDR3 is 13 amino acids. The CDR3 loop reads CASSFSGDYGYTF. The CDR3 nucleotides read TGTGCCAGCAGCTTCTCAGGGGACTATGGCTACACCTTC.

The V gene is TRBV5-1, the J gene TRBJ2-6; a weak D match, TRBD2 (6 bases). The germline V gene encodes CDR1 SGHRS and CDR2 YFSETQ. This CDR3 comprises 16 residues. The germline V and J ends were trimmed by 4 bases and 0 bases, with 11 bases remaining between them. The CDR3 sequence: CASSRGGDSGANVLTF. CDR3 nucleotide sequence: TGCGCCAGCAGCCGGGGCGGGGACTCTGGGGCCAACGTCCTGACTTTC.

This clone showed up just a few times. This sequence joins TRBV18 and TRBJ1-1; tentative D call: TRBD1 (6 bases). CDR3 length: 15 residues. Germline V CDR1 and CDR2: KGHSH, LQKENI. V dropped 0 bases and J dropped 0 bases, with 8 bases sitting between them. CDR3 in amino acids: CASSPPGHLNTEAFF. CDR3 DNA: TGTGCCAGCTCACCACCGGGACACTTGAACACTGAAGCTTTCTTT.